The 10 T cell receptor beta chains below all came from one sample that was sequenced in a study of T-cell memory formation after mild COVID-19 (dated by TCRdb to about 2021). The method behind the library was 5' RACE. The sequencing machine was an Illumina NovaSeq 6000. The public reads were run again by TCRdb, first through fastp at Q25 and then through MiXCR, and only productive beta chains were kept. Merged by CDR3 protein, the rows form single entries marked with the most common genes and DNA. For this sample there are under 150,000 distinct CDR3 sequences; roughly 15% appear just once. The top ten clonotypes cover approximately 14% of the sample. The specimen sequenced was PBMCs or a T cell subset sorted from them (not recorded which). These receptors were obtained from an adult woman who had mild COVID-19 (a few samples of this study predate the infection). The sample titles of this study are shuffled in the database, so cell type and time point are left out; the donor was told from shared clones.

This clonotype was counted between two and nine times. The chain carries TRBV2 and TRBJ2-2; the match to TRBD1 covers 9 bases. The V gene end was trimmed by 6 bases and the J gene end by 0 bases; junction bases not matched to a gene: 5. The CDR3 length is 16 residues. The V gene's germline CDR1 is SNHLY and CDR2 FYNNEI. CDR3 region: CASRPTGGANTGELFF. For the CDR3, the DNA is TGTGCCAGCAGACCCACAGGGGGCGCGAACACCGGGGAGCTGTTTTTT.

The chain joins TRBV20-1 to TRBJ2-2; D call uncertain. Germline CDR1 reads DFQATT; CDR2 reads SNEGSKA (reference sequence). Trimming left V 0 bases short and J 4 bases short, with 18 bases between. This CDR3 spans 17 amino acids. CDR3 sequence (DNA): TGCAGTGCTAGAGATGTGGGCCGCCAGGTTAGCACCGGGGAGCTGTTTTTT. This gives the protein CSARDVGRQVSTGELFF.

There are a few counts of this clonotype. This chain uses TRBV7-2 with TRBJ2-1, with 15 bases aligning to TRBD2. The V gene's germline CDR1 is SGHTA and CDR2 FQGNSA. The V gene end was trimmed by 5 bases and the J gene end by 10 bases; junction bases not matched to a gene: 6. The CDR3 contains 15 residues. CDR3 in amino acids: CASSVRTSGREEQFF. CDR3 in DNA: TGTGCCAGCAGCGTCCGGACTAGCGGGAGGGAGGAGCAGTTCTTC.

This clonotype was detected only a few times. The chain employs TRBV27 and TRBJ1-2; D gene ambiguous. V was shortened by 3 bases and J by 2 bases, with 13 bases between the two germline ends. This CDR3 spans 15 amino acids. CDR1 is MNHEY and CDR2 is SMNVEV in the germline V gene (reference sequence). CDR3 DNA sequence: TGTGCCAGCAGTTTTTCTAGGAGGCTGAACTATGGCTACACCTTC. Amino acid sequence: CASSFSRRLNYGYTF.

This rearrangement joins TRBV5-1 to TRBJ2-3, with no clear D. Germline V lookup: CDR1 SGHRS, CDR2 YFSETQ. CDR3 length: 15 residues. V was shortened by 2 bases and J by 1 base, with 11 bases between the two germline ends. The CDR3 spells CASSLGVTGTDTQYF. CDR3 bases: TGCGCCAGCAGCTTAGGCGTTACGGGCACAGATACGCAGTATTTT.

The table lists this clonotype with many counts. The CDR3 reads CATSAGNLQETQYF. In DNA form, the CDR3 reads TGTGCCACCAGTGCGGGGAACCTCCAAGAGACCCAGTACTTC. This chain uses TRBV24-1 with TRBJ2-5; D may be TRBD2 (5 bases). This CDR3 spans 14 amino acids. From germline, CDR1 is KGHDR and CDR2 SFDVKD. V lost 5 bases and J 1 base, leaving 10 bases between the germline ends.

In its sample, this clonotype was seen a few times. V usage is TRBV19 and J usage is TRBJ2-1, with 10 bases lining up with TRBD1. Germline values: CDR1 LNHDA, CDR2 SQIVND (reference sequence). The V segment lost 6 bases and the J segment 1 base; nucleotides outside the gene matches: 6. This CDR3 has 16 amino acids. The CDR3 DNA sequence: TGTGCCAGTAGACCCCGACAGGGGGCGTCCTACAATGAGCAGTTCTTC. The encoded protein is CASRPRQGASYNEQFF. The full variable domain, completed using reference TRBV19 and TRBJ2-1, is DGGITQSPKYLFRKEGQNVTLSCEQNLNHDAMYWYRQDPGQGLRLIYYSQIVNDFQKGDIAEGYSVSREKKESFPLTVTSAQKNPTAFYLCASRPRQGASYNEQFFGPGTRLTVL.

This clonotype occurred a few times. This chain uses TRBV11-2 with TRBJ2-5; a weak D match, TRBD2 (5 bases). The CDR3 covers 15 residues. With 2 bases removed from V and 4 bases from J, the gap between germline ends came to 14 bases. Germline V gives CDR1 SGHAT, CDR2 FQNNGV. The CDR3 protein is CASSLQAARRETQYF. CDR3 bases: TGTGCCAGCAGCTTACAAGCGGCCCGCAGAGAGACCCAGTACTTC. Full variable domain (rest looked up from reference TRBV11-2 and TRBJ2-5): EAGVAQSPRYKIIEKRQSVAFWCNPISGHATLYWYQQILGQGPKLLIQFQNNGVVDDSQLPKDRFSAERLKGVDSTLKIQPAKLEDSAVYLCASSLQAARRETQYFGPGTRLLVL.

This clonotype was seen more than once but under ten times. This rearrangement joins TRBV5-4 to TRBJ2-7; D is perhaps TRBD1 or TRBD2 (5 bases each). The CDR3 is 12 amino acids. V gave up 3 bases and J gave up 6 bases, with 10 bases separating them. Germline V gene data show CDR1 as SGHNT and CDR2 as YYREEE (reference sequence). The CDR3 DNA follows: TGTGCCAGCAGCTCCCAGAGGGGCGAGCAGTACTTC. It is translated as CASSSQRGEQYF.

This clonotype is a singleton in its sample. This sequence joins TRBV20-1 and TRBJ2-1; TRBD1 is a possible D gene (5 bases). Trimming cost V 4 bases and J 3 bases, with 7 bases left between them. Germline values: CDR1 DFQATT, CDR2 SNEGSKA (reference sequence). This CDR3 has 12 amino acids. CDR3 region: CSAKGIYNEQFF. As DNA, the CDR3 is TGCAGTGCTAAGGGGATCTACAATGAGCAGTTCTTC.